The 5 T cell receptor beta chains listed next were all sequenced from one sample in a study of blood T cell repertoires in COVID-19. The table came from immunoSEQ multiplex PCR; TCRdb's copy has only in-frame clones and leaves some out. The sample carries about 62,000 clones, approximately 86% recorded once. The material sequenced was peripheral blood. The receptors come from a man in his 70s with acute or convalescent COVID-19.

This clone was recorded only once. The gene calls are TRBV6-5 and TRBJ1-2, with 7 positions matching TRBD1. This CDR3 spans 14 amino acids. Germline CDR1 MNHEY, CDR2 SVGAGI. Trimming took 0 bases from V and 5 from J; bases not matched to a gene: 3. The CDR3 here is CASSYSTRGYGYTF. The CDR3 DNA sequence: TGTGCCAGCAGTTACTCGACCAGGGGGTATGGCTACACCTTC.

The chain joins TRBV5-6 to TRBJ1-5, with a weak D call TRBD1 (6 bases). CDR1 is SGHDT and CDR2 is YYEEEE in the germline V gene. The V end was cut by 0 bases, the J end by 3 bases, with 7 bases between. The CDR3 extends over 14 amino acids. CDR3 amino acids: CASSLAGVNQPQHF. CDR3 nucleotide sequence: TGTGCCAGCAGCTTGGCAGGGGTCAATCAGCCCCAGCATTTT.

This chain uses TRBV28 with TRBJ2-1, with 8 nucleotides matching TRBD2. With V trimmed by 10 bases and J by 6 bases, 11 bases remained unmatched. The length of the CDR3 is 14 residues. Germline V CDR1 and CDR2: MDHEN, SYDVKM. The CDR3 reads CAIHRLASANEQFF. DNA of the CDR3: TGTGCCATCCATCGACTAGCGAGCGCCAATGAGCAGTTCTTC.

The J gene is TRBJ2-7, the V gene TRBV7-9; 7 bases map to TRBD1. The germline CDR1 and CDR2 sequences are SEHNR and FQNEAQ (reference sequence). The V gene end was trimmed by 2 bases and the J gene end by 5 bases; junction bases not matched to a gene: 6. CDR3 length: 14 amino acids. DNA for the CDR3: TGTGCCAGCAGCTTACGGGACAGTTTCCACGAGCAGTACTTC. It is translated as CASSLRDSFHEQYF. The full variable domain, with the rest looked up from reference TRBV7-9 and TRBJ2-7, is DTGVSQNPRHKITKRGQNVTFRCDPISEHNRLYWYRQTLGQGPEFLTYFQNEAQLEKSRLLSDRFSAERPKGSFSTLEIQRTEQGDSAMYLCASSLRDSFHEQYFGPGTRLTVT.

This chain uses TRBV5-1 with TRBJ2-4; possibly TRBD1 for D (5 bases). The CDR3 extends over 12 amino acids. Germline lookup yields CDR1 SGHRS and CDR2 YFSETQ. V was trimmed by 5 bases and J by 6 bases, leaving 9 bases between them. The CDR3 sequence is CASSRGTNIQYF. As DNA, the CDR3 is TGCGCCAGCAGTAGGGGTACAAACATTCAGTACTTC.